This note documents a single T cell receptor (beta chain) sequence. This specimen belongs to a study of blood T cells in healthy people across ages. The second PCR ran 7 to 11 cycles with a sample-barcoded 5' primer and J-beta primers. TCRdb analysed the 5' RACE reads with MiXCR anew, one entry per CDR3 protein. The sample shows some 800,000 distinct CDR3 sequences, under 45% of them seen only once. The ends were cut back, 4 bases at V and 3 bases at J, with 7 bases in the middle. The CDR3 is 13 amino acids. Germline CDR1 SGHDN, CDR2 FVKESK. The receptor comes from a man between 60 and 75 years old in good health. The chain employs TRBV14 and TRBJ2-1; no reliable D call. Material: blood. The CDR3 DNA follows: TGTGCCAGCAGCCGTTCCCTCTACAATGAGCAGTTCTTC. The encoded protein is CASSRSLYNEQFF.